This entry lists 27 T cell receptor beta chains sequenced from one sample in a study of cytomegalovirus exposure and HLA in healthy donors (dated by TCRdb to the late 2010s). The protocol used for the library was the immunoSEQ multiplex PCR assay. The multiplex PCR relied on a mix of 60 forward primers for TCR Vbeta segments and 13 reverse primers for TCR Jbeta segments. The table was pulled from immuneACCESS by TCRdb, which kept in-frame rearrangements only. Such tables lose some clones; where checked, under half of the loss comes from unresolved V genes, and the rest has no known cause. This sample is represented by over 150,000 clones; about 82% of them were singletons. 2.4% of the sample rests with the top ten. Sequenced input: PBMCs. These receptors were obtained from a male donor in good health and CMV-seronegative.

This chain links TRBV29-1 with TRBJ2-1, with 14 bases fitting TRBD2. Unmatched junction bases numbered 7, after V lost 6 bases and J lost 0 bases. Germline CDR1 reads SQVTM; CDR2 reads ANQGSEA. CDR3 size: 17 residues. The CDR3 here is CSVKGLAGAGSYNEQFF. CDR3 in DNA: TGCAGCGTCAAGGGACTAGCGGGAGCCGGCTCCTACAATGAGCAGTTCTTC.

The V gene is TRBV27, the J gene TRBJ2-1; TRBD2 matches at 9 bases. CDR1 and CDR2 (germline): MNHEY, SMNVEV (reference sequence). Trimming cost V 5 bases and J 9 bases; bases outside gene matches: 17. The CDR3 length is 17 residues. The CDR3: CASSPTPAGGQSGEQFF. DNA of the CDR3: TGTGCCAGCAGTCCCACACCGGCGGGAGGGCAGTCCGGTGAGCAGTTCTTC.

The chain combines TRBV6-5 with TRBJ2-3; TRBD1 aligns across 9 bases. CDR1 MNHEY and CDR2 SVGAGI come from the germline V gene. The junction had 11 bases not matched to a gene; V was cut back by 8 bases and J by 5 bases. This CDR3 contains 15 residues. The chain's CDR3 is CASSQGDRDGDTQYF. CDR3 DNA: TGTGCCAGCTCCCAGGGGGACAGGGATGGAGATACGCAGTATTTT.

This chain uses TRBV5-1 with TRBJ1-1; 12 bases line up with TRBD1. This CDR3 is 15 amino acids long. Germline-derived CDR1 and CDR2 are SGHRS and YFSETQ. With V trimmed by 7 bases and J by 4 bases, 8 bases remained unmatched. CDR3 nucleotides: TGCGCCAGCGGGCCGGGACAGGGGGCGGTCACTGAAGCTTTCTTT. Amino acid sequence: CASGPGQGAVTEAFF.

The chain carries TRBV10-1 and TRBJ2-7; the match to TRBD1 covers 9 bases. V shed 4 bases, J shed 6 bases, and the junction held 19 bases outside the gene matches. The CDR3 sequence is 18 residues long. The germline V gene has CDR1 WNHNN and CDR2 SYGVQD (reference sequence). CDR3 sequence (DNA): TGCGCCAGCAGTGTTGGCTGCCTAAGGACAGGGGAAGGGAGCGAGCAGTACTTC. Its translation: CASSVGCLRTGEGSEQYF.

The sample holds one count of this clone. The rearrangement joins TRBV6-6 to TRBJ2-7; D is possibly TRBD2 (5 bases). This CDR3 comprises 14 residues. Trimming left V 7 bases short and J 0 bases short, with 13 bases between. Germline CDR1 MNHNY, CDR2 SVGAGI (reference sequence). Here the CDR3 reads CASNPDFPSYEQYF. The CDR3 region has the DNA TGTGCCAGCAATCCGGACTTTCCCTCCTACGAGCAGTACTTC.

This chain uses TRBV11-3 with TRBJ1-2, with TRBD1 identical over 7 bases. Germline CDR1 and CDR2: SGHNT and YENEEA. The length of the CDR3 is 15 residues. The V gene end was trimmed by 1 base and the J gene end by 4 bases; junction bases not matched to a gene: 6. The CDR3 loop reads CASSLAAGGVYGYTF. The CDR3, as DNA: TGTGCCAGCAGCTTAGCCGCAGGGGGAGTCTATGGCTACACCTTC.

This chain uses TRBV7-9 with TRBJ1-4, with D possibly TRBD1 on 5 matching bases. CDR3 size: 14 residues. V lost 1 base, J lost 7 bases, and 10 bases lay in between. CDR1 is SEHNR and CDR2 is FQNEAQ in the germline V gene (reference sequence). In DNA, the CDR3 is TGTGCCAGCAGCTTAGGTCAGGGAAGTGAAAAACTGTTTTTT. It specifies CASSLGQGSEKLFF.

This clone occurred a few times. The genes are TRBV18 and TRBJ1-1; D remains unclear. Trimming took 1 base from V and 1 from J, leaving 7 bases between them. CDR3 size: 14 residues. CDR1 is KGHSH, CDR2 LQKENI, per germline. Here the CDR3 reads CASSPRAANTEAFF. CDR3 nucleotide sequence: TGTGCCAGCTCACCACGGGCAGCGAACACTGAAGCTTTCTTT.

This chain connects TRBV29-1 to TRBJ2-7; 8 positions agree with TRBD1. J gave up 4 bases and V 3 bases, and 8 bases lay outside the gene matches. Germline V gene sequence: CDR1 SQVTM, CDR2 ANQGSEA. The CDR3 is 14 residues long. CDR3 bases: TGCAGCGTTGATGACGGACAGGGTGATTACGAGCAGTACTTC. Translating it yields CSVDDGQGDYEQYF.

The rearrangement uses TRBV7-2 and TRBJ2-5; D is possibly TRBD2 (5 bases). Between the trimmed V and J ends, which lost 5 bases and 1 base, there was a span of 14 bases. Germline lookup yields CDR1 SGHTA and CDR2 FQGNSA. CDR3 size: 15 residues. The DNA for the CDR3 is TGTGCCAGCAGCCTACCGGGGAACCTCCAAGAGACCCAGTACTTC. Encoded protein: CASSLPGNLQETQYF.

This clone was counted a few times. The chain uses TRBV5-1 and TRBJ2-3, with TRBD2 identical over 11 bases. CDR1 is SGHRS and CDR2 is YFSETQ in the germline V gene. The CDR3 contains 14 residues. The J segment lost 3 bases and the V segment lost 4 bases, leaving 1 base of the junction unmatched. CDR3 DNA sequence: TGCGCCAGCAGCGGGACTAGCGGTACAGATACGCAGTATTTT. Protein product: CASSGTSGTDTQYF.

V and J are TRBV20-1 and TRBJ2-4; 9 nucleotides align to TRBD2. The germline gives CDR1 DFQATT, CDR2 SNEGSKA (reference sequence). The CDR3 has 11 amino acids. The trim removed 2 bases at V and 10 bases at J, leaving 0 bases unmatched. CDR3 DNA: TGCAGTGCTAGACTAGCGGGGATTCAGTACTTC. Translating gives CSARLAGIQYF.

The chain combines TRBV6-1 with TRBJ2-1; D may be TRBD1 (8 bases). Trimming left V 2 bases short and J 9 bases short, with 11 bases between. The CDR3 runs 13 residues. Germline loops: CDR1 MNHNS, CDR2 SASEGT. CDR3 DNA sequence: TGTGCCAGCAGTGAACACAGGGGGGGTGAGCAGTTCTTC. This codes for CASSEHRGGEQFF.

V and J are TRBV5-1 and TRBJ2-5, with TRBD1 identical over 8 bases. Germline assignment: CDR1 SGHRS and CDR2 YFSETQ. CDR3 length equals 14 residues. Trimming removed 3 bases from V and 1 base from J; junction bases left unmatched: 2. The CDR3 DNA reads as TGCGCCAGCAGCTCGGGACAGGCCCAAGAGACCCAGTACTTC. This translates into CASSSGQAQETQYF.

This chain uses TRBV7-9 with TRBJ1-4; D unclear. The CDR3 extends over 16 amino acids. The V end lost 0 bases, the J end lost 0 bases, and 8 bases lay between the germline ends. Germline V gene sequence: CDR1 SEHNR, CDR2 FQNEAQ (reference sequence). Here the CDR3 reads CASSLALGATNEKLFF. CDR3 coding DNA: TGTGCCAGCAGCTTAGCGTTGGGAGCAACTAATGAAAAACTGTTTTTT.

The chain carries TRBV4-2 and TRBJ2-7; 8 bases map to TRBD2. Per the germline V gene, CDR1 is LGHNA and CDR2 is YNFKEQ. The CDR3 covers 15 residues. V lost 1 base and J lost 0; bases outside the gene matches: 2. In nucleotides, the CDR3 is TGTGCCAGCAGCCAAGCTAGCGGGCTCTCCTACGAGCAGTACTTC. It specifies CASSQASGLSYEQYF.

The rearrangement links TRBV5-1 to TRBJ2-1; a weak D match, TRBD1 (6 bases). Germline CDR1 reads SGHRS; CDR2 reads YFSETQ. This CDR3 region has 15 residues. V was trimmed by 4 bases and J by 5 bases, leaving 16 bases between them. The CDR3 reads CASSRGTAPNNEQFF. As DNA, the CDR3 is TGCGCCAGCAGCAGGGGGACCGCACCGAACAATGAGCAGTTCTTC. The full variable domain, its missing parts supplied by reference TRBV5-1 and TRBJ2-1, is KAGVTQTPRYLIKTRGQQVTLSCSPISGHRSVSWYQQTPGQGLQFLFEYFSETQRNKGNFPGRFSGRQFSNSRSEMNVSTLELGDSALYLCASSRGTAPNNEQFFGPGTRLTVL.

The chain carries TRBV18 and TRBJ2-5, with 11 bases aligning to TRBD1. CDR3 length: 18 residues. V dropped 3 bases and J dropped 4; count of bases not matched to a gene: 13. The germline V gene has CDR1 KGHSH and CDR2 LQKENI. CDR3 amino acids: CASSPLDPGTGGGETQYF. DNA of the CDR3: TGTGCCAGCTCACCGCTCGACCCAGGGACAGGGGGAGGAGAGACCCAGTACTTC.

The chain carries TRBV4-2 and TRBJ2-5, with 11 bases lining up with TRBD2. Germline CDR1 LGHNA, CDR2 YNFKEQ. The ends lost 1 base at V and 3 bases at J; junction bases unmatched: 10. There are 18 residues in the CDR3. This chain's CDR3 is CASSQGAPSGGSKETQYF. The DNA for the CDR3 is TGTGCCAGCAGCCAAGGGGCGCCTAGCGGGGGGTCAAAAGAGACCCAGTACTTC.

This rearrangement joins TRBV5-1 to TRBJ1-1; D is undetermined. The CDR3 extends over 15 amino acids. The germline CDR1 and CDR2 sequences are SGHRS and YFSETQ. V shed 0 bases and J shed 2 bases, with 11 bases lying between them. The CDR3 nucleotides are TGCGCCAGCAGCTTGGGAGGCGGGGAAAACACTGAAGCTTTCTTT. It translates to CASSLGGGENTEAFF.

This rearrangement joins TRBV6-5 to TRBJ2-7, with 7 nucleotides matching TRBD1. V shed 8 bases and J 0 bases; nucleotides not matched to a gene: 4. There are 13 residues in the CDR3. CDR1 and CDR2 (germline): MNHEY, SVGAGI. CDR3 in amino acids: CASGQAGSYEQYF. For the CDR3, the DNA is TGTGCCAGCGGACAGGCCGGCTCCTACGAGCAGTACTTC.

The V and J genes are TRBV7-2 and TRBJ1-2; a possible D gene is TRBD1 (5 bases). The germline CDR1 and CDR2 sequences are SGHTA and FQGNSA. V lost 1 base and J 3 bases, leaving 12 bases between the germline ends. The CDR3 spans 15 residues. This CDR3 is CASSLEPGNYYGYTF. The CDR3, as DNA: TGTGCCAGCAGCTTAGAGCCAGGGAATTACTATGGCTACACCTTC.

This clone was detected only once. The V gene is TRBV7-3, the J gene TRBJ2-3, with a possible D match to TRBD2 (6 bases). This CDR3 is 15 amino acids long. Germline V gene sequence: CDR1 SGHTA, CDR2 FQGTGA. The V and J ends lost 1 base and 0 bases respectively, with 8 bases between them. CDR3 sequence: CASSLMAGSTDTQYF. The CDR3 DNA reads as TGTGCCAGCAGCTTAATGGCGGGGAGCACAGATACGCAGTATTTT.

V is TRBV5-1 and J is TRBJ2-5, with D perhaps matching TRBD2 (6 bases). The CDR3 contains 15 residues. V was shortened by 2 bases and J by 7 bases, with 18 bases between the two germline ends. Germline CDR1 and CDR2: SGHRS and YFSETQ. CDR3 sequence reads: CASSLKAGTFGTQYF. In DNA form, the CDR3 reads TGCGCCAGCAGCTTAAAGGCAGGGACTTTCGGGACCCAGTACTTC. Combining the CDR3 with reference TRBV5-1 and TRBJ2-5 gives the whole variable domain KAGVTQTPRYLIKTRGQQVTLSCSPISGHRSVSWYQQTPGQGLQFLFEYFSETQRNKGNFPGRFSGRQFSNSRSEMNVSTLELGDSALYLCASSLKAGTFGTQYFGPGTRLLVL.

The chain has TRBV10-3 and TRBJ1-2, with no clear D. The V end was cut by 0 bases, the J end by 4 bases, with 12 bases between. From germline, CDR1 is ENHRY and CDR2 SYGVKD. The CDR3 spans 15 residues. The CDR3 loop reads CAISESTESIYGYTF. CDR3 DNA: TGTGCCATCAGTGAGTCAACAGAATCGATCTATGGCTACACCTTC.

In DNA form, the CDR3 reads TGTGCCAGCAGGGCGACAGGGGCGTTTCCAGATACGCAGTATTTT. This gives the protein CASRATGAFPDTQYF. The chain is built from TRBV2 and TRBJ2-3, with 8 bases that match TRBD1. The germline CDR1 and CDR2 sequences are SNHLY and FYNNEI. V lost 6 bases and J lost 4; bases outside the gene matches: 9. The CDR3 is 15 amino acids.